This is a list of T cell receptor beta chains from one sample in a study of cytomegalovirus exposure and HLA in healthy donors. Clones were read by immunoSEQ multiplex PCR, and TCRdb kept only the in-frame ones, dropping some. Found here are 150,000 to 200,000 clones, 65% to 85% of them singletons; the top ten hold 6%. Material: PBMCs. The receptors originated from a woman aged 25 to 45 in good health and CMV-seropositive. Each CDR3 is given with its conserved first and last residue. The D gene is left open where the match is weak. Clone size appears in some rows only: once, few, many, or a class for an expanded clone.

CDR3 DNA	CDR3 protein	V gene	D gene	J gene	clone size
TGTGCCAGCAGTTACTCGGGCAGGGGGCGAGGTTCACCCCTCCACTTT	CASSYSGRGRGSPLHF	TRBV6-5	TRBD1	TRBJ1-6	-
TGCGCCAGCAGCTCCGGACAGGGGGCTCTATACACTGAAGCTTTCTTT	CASSSGQGALYTEAFF	TRBV5-1	TRBD1	TRBJ1-1	-
TGTGCCAGCAGTGTAGCCAGGGGCCCTACCGGGGAGCTGTTTTTT	CASSVARGPTGELFF	TRBV9	-	TRBJ2-2	-
TGTGCCAGCAGTTTTACGGGAGGAAGGGATGAGCAGTTCTTC	CASSFTGGRDEQFF	TRBV27	TRBD2	TRBJ2-1	-
TGTGCCAGCAGTGCCACGGGGTTAAACGGGGTGCGGGAGTCCGCTCAGCCCCAGCATTTT	CASSATGLNGVRESAQPQHF	TRBV6-1	-	TRBJ1-5	-
TGTGCCAGCAGTCTTAGCGTCAACACCGGGGAGCTGTTTTTT	CASSLSVNTGELFF	TRBV6-4	-	TRBJ2-2	few
TGTGCCAGCAGCTCGGGACTACGGGGGAGGACAGATACGCAGTATTTT	CASSSGLRGRTDTQYF	TRBV7-9	TRBD2	TRBJ2-3	-
TGTGCCACCAGCAGAGTCGCAGGACTAGCGGGAGTAAAAACCGGGGAGCTGTTTTTT	CATSRVAGLAGVKTGELFF	TRBV15	TRBD2	TRBJ2-2	-
TGTGCCAGCAGTTACAAGACTAGCGGCACCTACGAGCAGTACTTC	CASSYKTSGTYEQYF	TRBV6-6	TRBD2	TRBJ2-7	-
TGTGCCAGCAGCTTAGTTTTAGGCAGGGGACGGGAAAAACTGTTTTTT	CASSLVLGRGREKLFF	TRBV7-6	-	TRBJ1-4	-
TGCGCCAGCAGCTTTACGAGGGAAACTGAAGCTTTCTTT	CASSFTRETEAFF	TRBV5-1	-	TRBJ1-1	-
TGTGCCAGCAGTCGCCTGACTAGCGGTCCTTCCTACGAGCAGTACTTC	CASSRLTSGPSYEQYF	TRBV28	TRBD2	TRBJ2-7	-
TGTGCCAGCAGTCCCGGGACAGGTGGAAGCTACGAGCAGTACTTC	CASSPGTGGSYEQYF	TRBV27	TRBD1	TRBJ2-7	-
TGTGCCAGCAGTGAAGATCCAGGGAACGGCTACACCTTC	CASSEDPGNGYTF	TRBV2	-	TRBJ1-2	few
TGTGCCAGCAGTGACCCCGTACGGTTTCGGGGAAATCAGCCCCAGCATTTT	CASSDPVRFRGNQPQHF	TRBV2	-	TRBJ1-5	-
TGTTCCAGCAGCTCCGGGACAGACTCTTACGAGCAGTACTTC	CSSSSGTDSYEQYF	TRBV7-9	TRBD1	TRBJ2-7	-
TGCGCCAGCAGCCAAGATCGGTGGGCCGGAAACACCATATATTTT	CASSQDRWAGNTIYF	TRBV4-3	-	TRBJ1-3	-
TGTGCCAGCAGCTTGGACAGACAGGGAATCTACGAGCAGTACTTC	CASSLDRQGIYEQYF	TRBV7-9	TRBD1	TRBJ2-7	-
TGTGCCAGCAGCTCCCTAGGAGTAAATAGCAATCAGCCCCAGCATTTT	CASSSLGVNSNQPQHF	TRBV5-6	-	TRBJ1-5	-
TGTGCCAGCAGCTTAGGTGGACAGGGGGCCTACGAGCAGTACTTC	CASSLGGQGAYEQYF	TRBV13	TRBD1	TRBJ2-7	-
TGTGCCAGCAGTCTCCGGACAACCGGCGAAGCTTTCTTT	CASSLRTTGEAFF	TRBV27	-	TRBJ1-1	-
TGTGCCAGCATCAATGATACGCAGTATTTT	CASINDTQYF	TRBV7-9	-	TRBJ2-3	-
TGTGCCAGCAGCCAAGCCCGGGACTCCGGCAGACAATTC	CASSQARDSGRQF	TRBV4-2	-	TRBJ2-7	few
TGTGCCAGCAGTTTGGGAAATTCGGGACAGGGTTATCAGCCCCAGCATTTT	CASSLGNSGQGYQPQHF	TRBV27	TRBD1	TRBJ1-5	-
TGTGCCAGCATGCGGGACAGGGGAACTCAGCCCCAGCATTTT	CASMRDRGTQPQHF	TRBV2	TRBD1	TRBJ1-5	-
TGCGCCAGCAGCCAAGACGGGGCAAGAGGGAGGTCGGATGAGCAGTTCTTC	CASSQDGARGRSDEQFF	TRBV4-1	-	TRBJ2-1	-
TGTGCCAGCAGCTTGGGACAGGGAACTGAAGCTTTCTTT	CASSLGQGTEAFF	TRBV11-3	TRBD1	TRBJ1-1	-
TGTGCCAGCAGCTCCCGGGACAGATACAATGAGCAGTTCTTC	CASSSRDRYNEQFF	TRBV7-9	TRBD1	TRBJ2-1	-
TGTGCCAGCAGTGACACAGGACGACGAGATGGCTACACCTTC	CASSDTGRRDGYTF	TRBV25-1	-	TRBJ1-2	-
TGCAGTGCTGCACAGGGGGACGAGCAGTACTTC	CSAAQGDEQYF	TRBV20-1	TRBD1	TRBJ2-7	-
TGTGCCAGCAGCTTAGCGGGAACTAGCGGGCTGTACGAGCAGTACTTC	CASSLAGTSGLYEQYF	TRBV7-2	TRBD2	TRBJ2-7	-
TGCGCCAGCAGCCAAGATTGGGTAGTCGTAGGGGTCACTGAAGCTTTCTTT	CASSQDWVVVGVTEAFF	TRBV4-1	-	TRBJ1-1	few
TGTGCCAGCAGCCGGGGTGAGCTAGCGACCCACTACGAGCAGTACTTC	CASSRGELATHYEQYF	TRBV5-6	-	TRBJ2-7	-
TGTGCCAGCACCGGTCGTCCAGGGGCGAGCAATCAGCCCCAGCATTTT	CASTGRPGASNQPQHF	TRBV28	-	TRBJ1-5	-
TGTGCCAGCAGCTTGGGTTGGCTAGCGTTGGAGAACATTCAGTACTTC	CASSLGWLALENIQYF	TRBV5-6	-	TRBJ2-4	-
TGTGCCAGCAGCCGGGACTACTCCTACAATGAGCAGTTCTTC	CASSRDYSYNEQFF	TRBV7-2	TRBD2	TRBJ2-1	-
TGTGCCAGCAGCGTAGAGAGCGGGGGGGGGCGGGCGGATACGCAGTATTTT	CASSVESGGGRADTQYF	TRBV9	TRBD2	TRBJ2-3	-
TGCGCCAGCAGCGTGGGCCAGGGAGGCTCCTACAATGAGCAGTTCTTC	CASSVGQGGSYNEQFF	TRBV5-1	-	TRBJ2-1	-
TGTGCCAGCAGACAGGGACAGGGGGCGCGAGGCTACACCTTC	CASRQGQGARGYTF	TRBV11-2	TRBD1	TRBJ1-2	-
TGCGCCAGCAGCCTCCTTAGGGGGAACACCGGGGAGCTGTTTTTT	CASSLLRGNTGELFF	TRBV4-1	-	TRBJ2-2	-
TGTGCCAGCAGTTCCCCGGGACAGGGGAATCAGCCCCAGCATTTT	CASSSPGQGNQPQHF	TRBV28	TRBD1	TRBJ1-5	-
TGTGCCAGCAGCTCAGAACAGGGCCTTCAGCCCCAGCATTTT	CASSSEQGLQPQHF	TRBV11-2	-	TRBJ1-5	-
TGTGCCAGCAGCTCACCGGGACTCACCTCCTACGAGCAGTACTTC	CASSSPGLTSYEQYF	TRBV7-9	-	TRBJ2-7	-
TGTGCCAGCAGCGTTGGGACTAGCGGGGGGATGAGCTCCTACGAGCAGTACTTC	CASSVGTSGGMSSYEQYF	TRBV9	TRBD2	TRBJ2-7	-
TGTGCCAGCAGTTCTGGTAGCGGGGGTACCGGGGAGCTGTTTTTT	CASSSGSGGTGELFF	TRBV6-1	TRBD2	TRBJ2-2	-
TGTGCCAGCAGCTTACAGAATGAAAAACTGTTTTTT	CASSLQNEKLFF	TRBV7-9	-	TRBJ1-4	-
TGCGCCAGCAGCTTTCTCGGGGGGGGACAGGGGAAAGAGACCCAGTACTTC	CASSFLGGGQGKETQYF	TRBV5-1	TRBD1	TRBJ2-5	-
TGTGCCAGCAGTCGAGACAGGAACTATGGCTACACCTTC	CASSRDRNYGYTF	TRBV6-6	-	TRBJ1-2	-
TGTGCCAGCAGCTCTCGACTAGTAGGCAATGAGCAGTTCTTC	CASSSRLVGNEQFF	TRBV7-2	-	TRBJ2-1	-
TGTGCCACCCAGGGGGCACAGGAAAACACCATATATTTT	CATQGAQENTIYF	TRBV10-3	TRBD1	TRBJ1-3	-
TGTGCCAGCAGCTTAGAGGGGACAGGGAGCACAGATACGCAGTATTTT	CASSLEGTGSTDTQYF	TRBV11-1	TRBD1	TRBJ2-3	once
TGTGCCAGCAGCCAGGGTACTGGGGCCAACGTCCTGACTTTC	CASSQGTGANVLTF	TRBV6-5	-	TRBJ2-6	-
TGTGCCAGCAGCCTCGACAGGGCCGGAGGCTACACCTTC	CASSLDRAGGYTF	TRBV13	TRBD1	TRBJ1-2	-
TGTGCCAGCAGTGTAGGAGAGACCTACAATGAGCAGTTCTTC	CASSVGETYNEQFF	TRBV6-4	-	TRBJ2-1	-
TGTGCCAGCAGCCTTCGGGGGGCCTACGAGCAGTACTTC	CASSLRGAYEQYF	TRBV28	TRBD2	TRBJ2-7	-